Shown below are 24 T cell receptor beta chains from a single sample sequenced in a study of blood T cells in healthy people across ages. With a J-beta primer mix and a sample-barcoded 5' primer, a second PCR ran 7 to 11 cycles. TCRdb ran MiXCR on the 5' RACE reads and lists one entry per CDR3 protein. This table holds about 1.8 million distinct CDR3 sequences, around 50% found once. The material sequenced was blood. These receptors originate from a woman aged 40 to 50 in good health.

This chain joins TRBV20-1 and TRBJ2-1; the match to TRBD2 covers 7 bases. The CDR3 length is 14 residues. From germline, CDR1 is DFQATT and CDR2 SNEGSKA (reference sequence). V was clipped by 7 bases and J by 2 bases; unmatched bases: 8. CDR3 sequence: CSGRPGGPYNEQFF. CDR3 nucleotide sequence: TGCAGTGGCCGTCCGGGGGGACCCTACAATGAGCAGTTCTTC.

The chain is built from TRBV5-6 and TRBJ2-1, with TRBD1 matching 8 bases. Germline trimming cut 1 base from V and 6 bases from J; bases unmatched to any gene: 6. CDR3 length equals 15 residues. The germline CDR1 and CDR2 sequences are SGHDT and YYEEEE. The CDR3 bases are TGTGCCAGCAGCTTGTACGGACAGGGTACCAATGAGCAGTTCTTC. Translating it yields CASSLYGQGTNEQFF.

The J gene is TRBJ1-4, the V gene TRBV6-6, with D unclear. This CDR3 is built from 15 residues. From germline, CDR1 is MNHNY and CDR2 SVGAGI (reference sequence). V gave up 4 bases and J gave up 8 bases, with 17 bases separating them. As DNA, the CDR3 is TGTGCCAGCAGTTTCCGCCGGGCTGCTGGGGAAAAACTGTTTTTT. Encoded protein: CASSFRRAAGEKLFF.

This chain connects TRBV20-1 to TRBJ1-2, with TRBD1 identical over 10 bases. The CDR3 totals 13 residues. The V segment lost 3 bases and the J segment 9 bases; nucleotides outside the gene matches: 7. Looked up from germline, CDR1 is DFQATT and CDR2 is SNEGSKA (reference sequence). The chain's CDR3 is CSASKRDRGRYTF. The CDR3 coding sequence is TGCAGTGCTAGCAAACGGGACAGGGGTCGCTACACCTTC.

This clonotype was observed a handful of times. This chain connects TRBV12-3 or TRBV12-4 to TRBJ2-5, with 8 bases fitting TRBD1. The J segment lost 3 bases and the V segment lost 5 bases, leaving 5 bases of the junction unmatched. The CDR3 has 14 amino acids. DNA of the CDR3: TGTGCCAGCAGTGCCCTGACAGGGGAAGAGACCCAGTACTTC. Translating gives CASSALTGEETQYF.

CDR3 nucleotides: TGTGCCAGCAGCGGGGCCATGAGGGGCTACACCTTC. Residues: CASSGAMRGYTF. The J gene is TRBJ1-2, the V gene TRBV5-4, with D perhaps TRBD1 (5 bases). The CDR3 spans 12 residues. CDR1 is SGHNT and CDR2 is YYREEE in the germline V gene (reference sequence). The germline V and J ends were trimmed by 4 bases and 8 bases, with 12 bases remaining between them. Supplemented by reference TRBV5-4 and TRBJ1-2, the full variable domain reads ETGVTQSPTHLIKTRGQQVTLRCSSQSGHNTVSWYQQALGQGPQFIFQYYREEENGRGNFPPRFSGLQFPNYSSELNVNALELDDSALYLCASSGAMRGYTFGSGTRLTVV.

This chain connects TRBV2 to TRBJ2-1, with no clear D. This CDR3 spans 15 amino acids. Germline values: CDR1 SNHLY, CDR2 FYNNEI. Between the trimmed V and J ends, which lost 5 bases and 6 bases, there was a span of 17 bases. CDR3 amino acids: CASSRSRVVRNEQFF. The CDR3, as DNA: TGTGCCAGCAGTCGGTCTCGGGTGGTGCGCAATGAGCAGTTCTTC. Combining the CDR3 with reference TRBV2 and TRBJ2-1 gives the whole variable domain EPEVTQTPSHQVTQMGQEVILRCVPISNHLYFYWYRQILGQKVEFLVSFYNNEISEKSEIFDDQFSVERPDGSNFTLKIRSTKLEDSAMYFCASSRSRVVRNEQFFGPGTRLTVL.

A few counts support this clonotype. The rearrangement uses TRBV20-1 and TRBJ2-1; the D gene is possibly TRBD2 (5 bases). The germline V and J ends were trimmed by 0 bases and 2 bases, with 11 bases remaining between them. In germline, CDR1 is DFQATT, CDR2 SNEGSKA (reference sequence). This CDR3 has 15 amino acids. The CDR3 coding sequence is TGCAGTGCTAGAGATCTGTGGGGAGCCTACAATGAGCAGTTCTTC. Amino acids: CSARDLWGAYNEQFF.

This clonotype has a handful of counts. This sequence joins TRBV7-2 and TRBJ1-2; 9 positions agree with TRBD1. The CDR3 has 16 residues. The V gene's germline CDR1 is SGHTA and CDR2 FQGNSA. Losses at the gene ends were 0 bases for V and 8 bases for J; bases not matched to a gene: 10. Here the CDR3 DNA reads TGTGCCAGCAGCTTAGCCAAGACCGGGACAGGGTTCGGCTACACCTTC. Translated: CASSLAKTGTGFGYTF.

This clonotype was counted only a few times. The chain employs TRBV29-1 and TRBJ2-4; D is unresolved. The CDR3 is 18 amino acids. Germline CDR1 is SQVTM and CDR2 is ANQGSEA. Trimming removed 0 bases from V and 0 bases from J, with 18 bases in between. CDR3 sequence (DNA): TGCAGCGTTGAAGATCGAGGCCAGACCCTAATAGCCAAAAACATTCAGTACTTC. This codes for CSVEDRGQTLIAKNIQYF.

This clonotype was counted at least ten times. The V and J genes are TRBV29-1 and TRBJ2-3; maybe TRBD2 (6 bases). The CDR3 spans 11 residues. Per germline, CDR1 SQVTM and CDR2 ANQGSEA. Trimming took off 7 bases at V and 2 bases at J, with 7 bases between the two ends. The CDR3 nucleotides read TGCAGCGCGGACTACACAGATACGCAGTATTTT. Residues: CSADYTDTQYF.

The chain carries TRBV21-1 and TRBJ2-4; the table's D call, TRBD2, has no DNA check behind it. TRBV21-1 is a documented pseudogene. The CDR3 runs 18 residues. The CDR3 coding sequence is TGTGTCAGCAGCGCCCAACCTGCGGACTATCTAGCCAAAAACATTCAGTACTTC. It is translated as CVSSAQPADYLAKNIQYF.

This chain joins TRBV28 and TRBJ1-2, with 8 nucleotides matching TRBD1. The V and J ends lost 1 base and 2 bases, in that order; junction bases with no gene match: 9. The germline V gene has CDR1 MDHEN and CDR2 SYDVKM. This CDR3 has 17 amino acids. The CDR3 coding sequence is TGTGCCAGCAGTTTATCCAGGGGGCATCCACTGAACTATGGCTACACCTTC. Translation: CASSLSRGHPLNYGYTF.

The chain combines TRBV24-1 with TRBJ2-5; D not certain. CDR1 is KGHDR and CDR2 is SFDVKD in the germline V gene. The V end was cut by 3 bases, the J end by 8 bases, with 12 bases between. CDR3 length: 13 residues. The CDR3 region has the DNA TGTGCCACCAGTGATCCTTACCAGAGCACCCAGTACTTC. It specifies CATSDPYQSTQYF.

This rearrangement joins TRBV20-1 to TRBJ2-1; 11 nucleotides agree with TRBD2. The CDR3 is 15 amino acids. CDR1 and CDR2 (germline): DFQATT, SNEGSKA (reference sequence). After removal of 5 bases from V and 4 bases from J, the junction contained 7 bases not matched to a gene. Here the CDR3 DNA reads TGCAGTGCTCCCGGACTAGCGGGTTCTTACAATGAGCAGTTCTTC. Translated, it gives CSAPGLAGSYNEQFF.

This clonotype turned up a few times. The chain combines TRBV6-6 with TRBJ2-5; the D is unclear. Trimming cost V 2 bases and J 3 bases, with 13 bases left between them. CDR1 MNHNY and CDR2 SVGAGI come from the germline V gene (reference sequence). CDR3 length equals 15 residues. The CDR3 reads CASSYRPSAKETQYF. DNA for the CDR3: TGTGCCAGCAGTTACCGGCCCTCTGCCAAAGAGACCCAGTACTTC.

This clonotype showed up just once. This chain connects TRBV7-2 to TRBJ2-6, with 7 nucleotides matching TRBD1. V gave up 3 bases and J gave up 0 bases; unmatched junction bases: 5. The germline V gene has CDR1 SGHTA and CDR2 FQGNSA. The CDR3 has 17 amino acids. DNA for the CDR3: TGTGCCAGCAGCTTTACGACAGGGTTCTCTGGGGCCAACGTCCTGACTTTC. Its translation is CASSFTTGFSGANVLTF.

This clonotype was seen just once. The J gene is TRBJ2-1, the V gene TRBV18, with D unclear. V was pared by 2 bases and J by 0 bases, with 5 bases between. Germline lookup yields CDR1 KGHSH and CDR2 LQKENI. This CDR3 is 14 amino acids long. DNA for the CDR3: TGTGCCAGCTCACCATGGCCCTCCTACAATGAGCAGTTCTTC. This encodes CASSPWPSYNEQFF.

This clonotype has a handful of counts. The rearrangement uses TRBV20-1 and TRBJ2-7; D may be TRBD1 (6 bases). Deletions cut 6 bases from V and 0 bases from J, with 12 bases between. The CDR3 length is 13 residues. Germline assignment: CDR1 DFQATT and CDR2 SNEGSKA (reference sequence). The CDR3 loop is CSATGSSSYEQYF. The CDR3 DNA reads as TGCAGTGCAACAGGGTCCAGCTCCTACGAGCAGTACTTC.

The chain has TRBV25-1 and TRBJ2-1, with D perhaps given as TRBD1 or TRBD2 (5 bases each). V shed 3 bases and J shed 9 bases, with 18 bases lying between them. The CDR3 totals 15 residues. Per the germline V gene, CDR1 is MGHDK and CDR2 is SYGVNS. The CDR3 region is CASSDSPGPTGEQFF. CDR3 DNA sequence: TGTGCCAGCAGTGACTCACCGGGGCCCACTGGTGAGCAGTTCTTC. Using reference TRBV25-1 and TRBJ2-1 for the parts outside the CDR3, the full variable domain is EADIYQTPRYLVIGTGKKITLECSQTMGHDKMYWYQQDPGMELHLIHYSYGVNSTEKGDLSSESTVSRIRTEHFPLTLESARPSHTSQYLCASSDSPGPTGEQFFGPGTRLTVL.

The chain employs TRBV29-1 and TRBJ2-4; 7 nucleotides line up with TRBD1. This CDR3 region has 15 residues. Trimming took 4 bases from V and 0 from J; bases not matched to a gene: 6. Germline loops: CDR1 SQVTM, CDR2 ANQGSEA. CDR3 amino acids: CSVAGQNLAKNIQYF. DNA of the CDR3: TGCAGCGTTGCGGGACAGAACTTAGCCAAAAACATTCAGTACTTC. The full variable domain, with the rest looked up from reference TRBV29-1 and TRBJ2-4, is SAVISQKPSRDICQRGTSLTIQCQVDSQVTMMFWYRQQPGQSLTLIATANQGSEATYESGFVIDKFPISRPNLTFSTLTVSNMSPEDSSIYLCSVAGQNLAKNIQYFGAGTRLSVL.

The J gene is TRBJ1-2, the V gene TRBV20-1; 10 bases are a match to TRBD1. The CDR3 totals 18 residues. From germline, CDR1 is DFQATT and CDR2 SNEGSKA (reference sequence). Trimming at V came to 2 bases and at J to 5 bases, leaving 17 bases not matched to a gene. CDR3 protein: CSARITNGTGAFGYGYTF. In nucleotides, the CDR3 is TGCAGTGCTAGAATCACTAACGGGACAGGGGCGTTTGGTTATGGCTACACCTTC.

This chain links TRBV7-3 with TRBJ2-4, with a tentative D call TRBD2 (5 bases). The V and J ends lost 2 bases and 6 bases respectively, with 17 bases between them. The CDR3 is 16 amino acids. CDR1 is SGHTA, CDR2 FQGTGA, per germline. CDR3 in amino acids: CASSLVRGMGGNIQYF. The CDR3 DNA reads TGTGCCAGCAGCTTAGTCCGGGGAATGGGTGGAAACATTCAGTACTTC.

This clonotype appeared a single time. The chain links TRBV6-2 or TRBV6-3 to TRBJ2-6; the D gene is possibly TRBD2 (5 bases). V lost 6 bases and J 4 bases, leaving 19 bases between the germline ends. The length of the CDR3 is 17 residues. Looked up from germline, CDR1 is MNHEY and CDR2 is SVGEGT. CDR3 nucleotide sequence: TGTGCCAGCAGCTCCCTTCTAGGTCCGGGGGGGGCCAACGTCCTGACTTTC. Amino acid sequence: CASSSLLGPGGANVLTF.